The following is a T cell receptor (beta chain) sequence with its context. No antigen is known for it. These data originate in a study of OX40 agonist ivuxolimab in advanced cancers. Study details: It was ivuxolimab, an agonistic anti-OX40 (CD134) antibody, that patients were treated with. Dosing consisted of intravenous ivuxolimab at 0.01 to 10 mg/kg every 2 weeks.

The data were produced by immunoSEQ multiplex PCR, yet TCRdb's version contains in-frame clones alone and is incomplete. The sample has around 63,000 clones, over 75% seen once. Individuals having autoimmune disease history or systemic immunosuppression were not enrolled. Study findings and constraints: Clonal expansion by week 6 occurred in CD4+ and CD8+ blood T cells (at 0.1 to 3.0 mg/kg).

Trimming shortened V by 7 bases and J by 5 bases, and 11 bases separated the two germline ends. The germline CDR1 and CDR2 sequences are MNHEY and SVGAGI. CDR3 size: 12 residues. The chain couples TRBV6-5 to TRBJ2-5; D call uncertain. The TCR comes from an adult with an advanced solid tumor such as melanoma, head and neck, liver or kidney cancer. Specimen: CD4+ or CD8+ T cells sorted from blood, collected in a trial of the OX40 agonist ivuxolimab. The CDR3 nucleotides are TGTGCCAGCATTTCATCTGGGGAGACCCAGTACTTC. Amino acid sequence: CASISSGETQYF.